This TCR beta chain was recovered during a study of a mutant IDH1 vaccine in newly diagnosed glioma. TCRdb's copy holds only in-frame clones and misses some; the assay was immunoSEQ multiplex PCR. The data contain some 44,000 clones, approximately 80% of them singletons. Looked up from germline, CDR1 is SGHVS and CDR2 is FNYEAQ. V was pared by 6 bases and J by 2 bases, with 11 bases between. The CDR3 is 13 residues long. Time point reported: week 35, safety follow-up. Vaccine doses each comprised 300 ug of mutant IDH1 20-mer peptide, with topical imiquimod. Patients in the study were vaccinated eight times, receiving shots in weeks 1, 3, 5, 7, 11, 15, 19 and 23. The study enrolled donors with new WHO grade 3 or 4 IDH1-mutant, ATRX-lost astrocytomas. Note on this clone: What it binds is unknown.

The chain joins TRBV7-6 to TRBJ2-7; D is undetermined. The sequence was obtained from a woman between 50 and 59 years old with glioma. Sample: PBMCs, taken from a glioma patient whose treatment included an IDH1 peptide vaccine. The CDR3 DNA reads as TGTGCCAGCAGTCGGACGGGCCCCTACGAGCAGTACTTC. Amino acid sequence: CASSRTGPYEQYF.